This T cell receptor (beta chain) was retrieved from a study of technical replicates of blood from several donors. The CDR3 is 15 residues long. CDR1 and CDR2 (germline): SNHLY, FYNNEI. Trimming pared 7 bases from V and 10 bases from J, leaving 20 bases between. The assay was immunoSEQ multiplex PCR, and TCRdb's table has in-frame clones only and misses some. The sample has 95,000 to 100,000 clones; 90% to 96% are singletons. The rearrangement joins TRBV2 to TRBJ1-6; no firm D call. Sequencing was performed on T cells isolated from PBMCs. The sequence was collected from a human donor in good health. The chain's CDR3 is CASTGLSGRMSPLHF. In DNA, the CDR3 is TGTGCCAGCACCGGACTTTCAGGCCGAATGTCACCCCTCCACTTT.